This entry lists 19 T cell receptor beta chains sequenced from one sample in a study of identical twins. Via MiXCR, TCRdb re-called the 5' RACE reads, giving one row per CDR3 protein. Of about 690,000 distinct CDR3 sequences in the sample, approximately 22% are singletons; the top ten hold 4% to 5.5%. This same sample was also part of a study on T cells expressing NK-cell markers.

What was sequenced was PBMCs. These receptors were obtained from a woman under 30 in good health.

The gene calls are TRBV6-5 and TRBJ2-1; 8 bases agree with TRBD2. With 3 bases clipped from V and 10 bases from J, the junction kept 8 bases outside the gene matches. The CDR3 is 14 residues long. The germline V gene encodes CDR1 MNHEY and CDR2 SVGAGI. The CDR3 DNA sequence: TGTGCCAGCAGTTATAGCGGGGCCACGGAGGAGCAGTTCTTC. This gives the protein CASSYSGATEEQFF.

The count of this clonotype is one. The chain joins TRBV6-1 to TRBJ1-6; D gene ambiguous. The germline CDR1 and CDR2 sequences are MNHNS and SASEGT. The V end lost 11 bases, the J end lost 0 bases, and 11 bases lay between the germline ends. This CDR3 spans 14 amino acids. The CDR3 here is CAGRESSYNSPLHF. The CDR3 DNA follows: TGTGCCGGACGCGAAAGCTCCTATAATTCACCCCTCCACTTT.

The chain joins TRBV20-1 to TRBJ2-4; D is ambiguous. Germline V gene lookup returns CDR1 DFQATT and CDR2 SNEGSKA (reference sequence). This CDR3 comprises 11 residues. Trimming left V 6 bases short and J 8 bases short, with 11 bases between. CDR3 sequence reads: CSAQDRHIQYF. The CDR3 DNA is TGCAGTGCGCAAGATCGCCACATTCAGTACTTC.

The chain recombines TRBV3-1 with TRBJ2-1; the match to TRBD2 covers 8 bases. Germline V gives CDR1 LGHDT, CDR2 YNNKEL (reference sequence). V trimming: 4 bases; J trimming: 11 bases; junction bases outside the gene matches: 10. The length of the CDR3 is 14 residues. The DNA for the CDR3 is TGTGCCAGCAGCCGCAAAACAACTAGCGGCCAGCAGTTCTTC. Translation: CASSRKTTSGQQFF.

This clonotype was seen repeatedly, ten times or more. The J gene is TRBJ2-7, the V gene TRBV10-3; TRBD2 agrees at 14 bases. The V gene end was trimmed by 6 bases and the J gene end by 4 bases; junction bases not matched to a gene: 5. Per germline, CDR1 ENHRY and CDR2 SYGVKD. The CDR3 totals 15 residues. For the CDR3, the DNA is TGTGCCATCAGAGGGACTAGCGGGAGCTCTTACGAGCAGTACTTC. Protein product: CAIRGTSGSSYEQYF.

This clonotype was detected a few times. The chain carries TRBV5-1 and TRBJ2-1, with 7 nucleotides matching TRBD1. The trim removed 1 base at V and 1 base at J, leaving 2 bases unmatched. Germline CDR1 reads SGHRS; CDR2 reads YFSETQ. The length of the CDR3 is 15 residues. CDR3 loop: CASSLQGESYNEQFF. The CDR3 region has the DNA TGCGCCAGCAGCTTGCAGGGGGAGTCCTACAATGAGCAGTTCTTC.

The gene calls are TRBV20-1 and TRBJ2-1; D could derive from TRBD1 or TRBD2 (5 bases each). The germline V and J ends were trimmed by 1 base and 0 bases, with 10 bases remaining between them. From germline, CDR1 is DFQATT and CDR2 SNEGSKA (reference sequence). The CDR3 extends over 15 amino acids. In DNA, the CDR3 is TGCAGTGCTAGAGGGGGGTTAAGCTCCTACAATGAGCAGTTCTTC. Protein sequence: CSARGGLSSYNEQFF.

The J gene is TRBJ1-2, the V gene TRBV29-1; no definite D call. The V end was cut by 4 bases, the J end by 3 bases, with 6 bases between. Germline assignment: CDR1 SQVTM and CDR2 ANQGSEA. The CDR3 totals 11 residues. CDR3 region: CSVGYDYGYTF. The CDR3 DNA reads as TGCAGCGTTGGTTACGACTATGGCTACACCTTC.

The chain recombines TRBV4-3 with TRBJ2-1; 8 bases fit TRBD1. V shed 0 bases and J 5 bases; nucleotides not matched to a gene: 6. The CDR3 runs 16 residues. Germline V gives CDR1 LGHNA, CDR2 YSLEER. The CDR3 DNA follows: TGCGCCAGCAGCCAAGATTTGGCGACAGGGGACAATGAGCAGTTCTTC. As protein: CASSQDLATGDNEQFF.

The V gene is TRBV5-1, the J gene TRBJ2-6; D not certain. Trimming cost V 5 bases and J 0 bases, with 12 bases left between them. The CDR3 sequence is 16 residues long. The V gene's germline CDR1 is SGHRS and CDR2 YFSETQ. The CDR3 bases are TGCGCCAGCAGGCCTCAGGTTTACTCTGGGGCCAACGTCCTGACTTTC. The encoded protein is CASRPQVYSGANVLTF.

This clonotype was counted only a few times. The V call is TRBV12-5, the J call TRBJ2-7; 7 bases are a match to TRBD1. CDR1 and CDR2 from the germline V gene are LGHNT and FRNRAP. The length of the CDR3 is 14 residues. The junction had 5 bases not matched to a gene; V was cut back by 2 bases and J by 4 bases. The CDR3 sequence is CASGLFSGGYEQYF. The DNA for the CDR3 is TGTGCTAGTGGTTTGTTTTCAGGGGGTTACGAGCAGTACTTC. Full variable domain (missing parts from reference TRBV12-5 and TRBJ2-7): DARVTQTPRHKVTEMGQEVTMRCQPILGHNTVFWYRQTMMQGLELLAYFRNRAPLDDSGMPKDRFSAEMPDATLATLKIQPSEPRDSAVYFCASGLFSGGYEQYFGPGTRLTVT.

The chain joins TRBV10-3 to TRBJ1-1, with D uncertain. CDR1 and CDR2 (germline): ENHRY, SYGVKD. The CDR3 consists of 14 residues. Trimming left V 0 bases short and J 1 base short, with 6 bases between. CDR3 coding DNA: TGTGCCATCAGTGAGTCGGCCTCGAACACTGAAGCTTTCTTT. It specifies CAISESASNTEAFF.

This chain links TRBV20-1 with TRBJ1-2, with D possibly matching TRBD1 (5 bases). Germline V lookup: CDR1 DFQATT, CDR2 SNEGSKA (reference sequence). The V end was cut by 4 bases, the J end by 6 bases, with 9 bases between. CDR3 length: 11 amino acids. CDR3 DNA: TGCAGTGCTATAAAAGGGGATGGCTACACCTTC. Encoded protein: CSAIKGDGYTF.

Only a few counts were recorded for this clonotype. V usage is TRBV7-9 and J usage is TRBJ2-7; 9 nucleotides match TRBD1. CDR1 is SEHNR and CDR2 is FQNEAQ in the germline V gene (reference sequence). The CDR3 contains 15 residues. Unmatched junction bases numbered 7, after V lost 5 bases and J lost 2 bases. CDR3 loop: CASSPTGGRAYEQYF. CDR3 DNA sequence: TGTGCCAGCAGCCCTACAGGGGGCAGAGCCTACGAGCAGTACTTC. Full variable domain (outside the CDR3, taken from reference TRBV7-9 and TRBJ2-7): DTGVSQNPRHKITKRGQNVTFRCDPISEHNRLYWYRQTLGQGPEFLTYFQNEAQLEKSRLLSDRFSAERPKGSFSTLEIQRTEQGDSAMYLCASSPTGGRAYEQYFGPGTRLTVT.

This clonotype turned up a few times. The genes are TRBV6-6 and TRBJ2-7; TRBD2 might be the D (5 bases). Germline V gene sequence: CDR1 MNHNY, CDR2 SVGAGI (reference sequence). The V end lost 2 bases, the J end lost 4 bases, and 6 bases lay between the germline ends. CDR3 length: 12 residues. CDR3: CASSYTGYEQYF. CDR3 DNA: TGTGCCAGCAGTTACACGGGATACGAGCAGTACTTC.

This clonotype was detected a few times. CDR3 in DNA: TGTGCCAGCAGTGAAGCGACAGTCAGCACAGATACGCAGTATTTT. This encodes CASSEATVSTDTQYF. The chain uses TRBV2 and TRBJ2-3; a weak D match, TRBD1 (5 bases). Germline V CDR1 and CDR2: SNHLY, FYNNEI. The CDR3 spans 15 residues. Trimming cost V 0 bases and J 0 bases, with 7 bases left between them.

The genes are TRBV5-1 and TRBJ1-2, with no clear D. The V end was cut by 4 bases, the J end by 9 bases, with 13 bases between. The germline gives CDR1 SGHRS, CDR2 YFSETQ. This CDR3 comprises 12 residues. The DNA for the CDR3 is TGCGCCAGCAGCGAACCGTCCGGGAGCTACACCTTC. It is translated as CASSEPSGSYTF. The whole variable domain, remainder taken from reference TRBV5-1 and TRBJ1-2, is KAGVTQTPRYLIKTRGQQVTLSCSPISGHRSVSWYQQTPGQGLQFLFEYFSETQRNKGNFPGRFSGRQFSNSRSEMNVSTLELGDSALYLCASSEPSGSYTFGSGTRLTVV.

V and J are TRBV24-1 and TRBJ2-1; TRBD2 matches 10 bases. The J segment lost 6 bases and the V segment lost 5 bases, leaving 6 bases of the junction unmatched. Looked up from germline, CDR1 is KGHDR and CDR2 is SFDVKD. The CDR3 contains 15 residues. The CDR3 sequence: CATSATSGTINEQFF. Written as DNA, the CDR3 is TGTGCCACCAGTGCTACTAGCGGGACTATCAATGAGCAGTTCTTC.

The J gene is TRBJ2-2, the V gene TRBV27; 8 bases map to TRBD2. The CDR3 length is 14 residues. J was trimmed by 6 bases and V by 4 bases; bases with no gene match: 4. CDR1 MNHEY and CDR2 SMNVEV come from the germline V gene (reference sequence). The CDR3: CASSSGLAAGELFF. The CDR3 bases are TGTGCCAGCAGTTCCGGACTAGCTGCCGGGGAGCTGTTTTTT.